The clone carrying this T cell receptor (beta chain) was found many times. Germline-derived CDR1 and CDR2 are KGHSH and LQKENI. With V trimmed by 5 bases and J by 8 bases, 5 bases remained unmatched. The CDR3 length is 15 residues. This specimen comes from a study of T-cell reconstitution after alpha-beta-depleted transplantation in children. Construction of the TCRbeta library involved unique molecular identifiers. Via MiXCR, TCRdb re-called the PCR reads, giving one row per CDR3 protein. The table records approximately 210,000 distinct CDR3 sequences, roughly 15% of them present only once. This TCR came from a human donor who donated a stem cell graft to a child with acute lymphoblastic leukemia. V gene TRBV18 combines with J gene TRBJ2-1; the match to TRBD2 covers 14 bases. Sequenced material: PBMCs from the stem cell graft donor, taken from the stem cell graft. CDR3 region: CASSEGLAGVDEQFF. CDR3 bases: TGTGCCAGCTCAGAGGGACTAGCGGGAGTCGATGAGCAGTTCTTC.